The 18 T cell receptor beta chains in this list originate from one sample, sequenced in a study of T cell responses to AZD1222 COVID-19 vaccine. Sequencing was performed with immunoSEQ multiplex PCR; in TCRdb, only in-frame clones are kept and a portion is missing. The sample lists 150,000 to 200,000 clones, 90% to 95% occurring once. This sample comprised peripheral blood, obtained 28 days after the second AZD1222 dose. The receptor source for this set is an adult who received the AZD1222 COVID-19 vaccine.

V usage is TRBV27 and J usage is TRBJ2-7; D remains ambiguous. With 8 bases removed from V and 1 base from J, the gap between germline ends came to 12 bases. The CDR3 is made up of 13 amino acids. Germline CDR1 reads MNHEY; CDR2 reads SMNVEV (reference sequence). The CDR3 DNA sequence: TGTGCCAGCTCGGCCGCAGCATCCTACGAGCAGTACTTC. It is translated as CASSAAASYEQYF.

The chain recombines TRBV10-3 with TRBJ1-5; a possible D gene is TRBD1 (5 bases). Germline V lookup: CDR1 ENHRY, CDR2 SYGVKD. Trimming stripped 2 bases from V and 5 bases from J, with 7 bases between. CDR3 length: 13 residues. CDR3 region: CAISEGADQPQHF. The CDR3 bases are TGTGCCATCAGTGAGGGGGCAGATCAGCCCCAGCATTTT.

This clone was counted once. CDR3 sequence reads: CASSLSGQDNSPLHF. The CDR3 nucleotides read TGTGCCAGCAGCTTAAGTGGACAGGATAATTCACCCCTCCACTTT. V usage is TRBV7-9 and J usage is TRBJ1-6; TRBD1 agrees at 7 bases. Trimming removed 2 bases from V and 5 bases from J; junction bases left unmatched: 3. Germline-derived CDR1 and CDR2 are SEHNR and FQNEAQ (reference sequence). The CDR3 has 15 residues.

The chain has TRBV7-9 and TRBJ1-1; D is undetermined. The CDR3 is 13 residues long. Germline V CDR1 and CDR2: SEHNR, FQNEAQ (reference sequence). V was pared by 3 bases and J by 0 bases, with 5 bases between. CDR3 sequence reads: CASSLLMNTEAFF. In DNA, the CDR3 is TGTGCCAGCAGCTTGCTCATGAACACTGAAGCTTTCTTT.

DNA for the CDR3: TGTGCCACCAGCCGTGGACAGGGGAATTCACCCCTCCACTTT. Its translation: CATSRGQGNSPLHF. J is TRBJ1-6 and V is TRBV15; 9 positions agree with TRBD1. Germline lookup yields CDR1 LNHNV and CDR2 YYDKDF (reference sequence). The CDR3 is made up of 14 amino acids. With V trimmed by 5 bases and J by 7 bases, 3 bases remained unmatched.

V usage is TRBV5-1 and J usage is TRBJ1-1; D uncertain. V lost 0 bases, J lost 0 bases, and 9 bases lay in between. CDR3 size: 15 residues. Germline CDR1 reads SGHRS; CDR2 reads YFSETQ. The CDR3: CASSLGVPMNTEAFF. The CDR3 DNA is TGCGCCAGCAGCTTGGGTGTCCCGATGAACACTGAAGCTTTCTTT.

V usage is TRBV28 and J usage is TRBJ1-2, with D possibly being TRBD1 (5 bases). Per germline, CDR1 MDHEN and CDR2 SYDVKM. There are 17 residues in the CDR3. The V end was cut by 2 bases, the J end by 4 bases, with 20 bases between. The CDR3 DNA is TGTGCCAGCAGTTTAAGAGGGGTTGGGCCGGGGCTCTATGGCTACACCTTC. This codes for CASSLRGVGPGLYGYTF.

This clone was seen only a few times. The CDR3 DNA reads as TGTGCCAGCAGTTACTCCTCGCGGACAGCCTATGGCTACACCTTC. It specifies CASSYSSRTAYGYTF. The chain has TRBV6-5 and TRBJ1-2, with D perhaps TRBD1 (6 bases). Germline lookup yields CDR1 MNHEY and CDR2 SVGAGI. The CDR3 has 15 residues. With 0 bases removed from V and 4 bases from J, the gap between germline ends came to 12 bases.

The chain couples TRBV7-9 to TRBJ2-1, with D perhaps matching TRBD2 (6 bases). Germline CDR1 reads SEHNR; CDR2 reads FQNEAQ (reference sequence). This CDR3 spans 16 amino acids. V was shortened by 1 base and J by 5 bases, with 15 bases between the two germline ends. In DNA form, the CDR3 reads TGTGCCAGCAGCTTAGAAATCGGCGGGGCTCACAATGAGCAGTTCTTC. Translated: CASSLEIGGAHNEQFF.

This clone was recorded only once. CDR3: CASRGQQGPNEKLFF. CDR3 coding DNA: TGTGCCAGCAGGGGGCAGCAGGGACCTAATGAAAAACTGTTTTTT. The chain recombines TRBV2 with TRBJ1-4; D is perhaps TRBD1 (5 bases). The germline V gene encodes CDR1 SNHLY and CDR2 FYNNEI. The CDR3 contains 15 residues. The germline V and J ends were trimmed by 6 bases and 3 bases, with 14 bases remaining between them.

The J gene is TRBJ1-5, the V gene TRBV30; no firm D call. The CDR3 is made up of 14 amino acids. Looked up from germline, CDR1 is GTSNPN and CDR2 is SVGIG (reference sequence). V lost 2 bases and J 10 bases, leaving 18 bases between the germline ends. CDR3 loop: CAWSSGRQLIPQHF. CDR3 sequence (DNA): TGTGCCTGGAGTAGCGGCAGGCAGCTCATTCCCCAGCATTTT.

This chain connects TRBV19 to TRBJ2-5, with TRBD2 matching over 15 bases. Unmatched junction bases numbered 7, after V lost 6 bases and J lost 5 bases. CDR3 length equals 16 residues. Per germline, CDR1 LNHDA and CDR2 SQIVND (reference sequence). CDR3 sequence (DNA): TGTGCCAGTAGACGGACTAGCGGGGGGGCCGTGGAGACCCAGTACTTC. Its protein is CASRRTSGGAVETQYF.

J is TRBJ1-6 and V is TRBV3-1 (or the pseudogene TRBV3-2), with D maybe TRBD1 (6 bases). The CDR3 loop spans 16 amino acids. The V gene's germline CDR1 is LGHDT and CDR2 YNNKEL (reference sequence). Trimming pared 4 bases from V and 7 bases from J, leaving 17 bases between. CDR3 residues: CASSLSSQGTNSPLHF. The CDR3 DNA follows: TGTGCCAGCAGCCTTTCCTCACAGGGTACGAATTCACCCCTCCACTTT.

The chain joins TRBV5-4 to TRBJ2-1; TRBD1 matches at 11 bases. V trimming: 3 bases; J trimming: 1 base; junction bases outside the gene matches: 3. The V gene's germline CDR1 is SGHNT and CDR2 YYREEE (reference sequence). The CDR3 has 16 amino acids. This CDR3 reads CASSSGQGASYNEQFF. The CDR3 region has the DNA TGTGCCAGCAGCTCCGGACAGGGGGCGTCCTACAATGAGCAGTTCTTC.

V gene TRBV2 combines with J gene TRBJ2-7; D tentatively fits TRBD1 or TRBD2 (6 bases each). V shed 4 bases and J shed 5 bases, with 21 bases lying between them. Germline CDR1 is SNHLY and CDR2 is FYNNEI. The CDR3 is made up of 16 amino acids. CDR3 loop: CASSAWPEGGGHEQYF. The CDR3 nucleotides read TGTGCCAGCAGTGCCTGGCCGGAGGGTGGGGGCCACGAGCAGTACTTC.

The chain links TRBV20-1 to TRBJ2-1; no definite D call. V lost 3 bases, J lost 6 bases, and 15 bases lay in between. Germline CDR1 is DFQATT and CDR2 is SNEGSKA (reference sequence). CDR3 length equals 14 residues. The CDR3 DNA is TGCAGTGCTAGTAACAGACCGCCGGGCAATGAGCAGTTCTTC. Translating it yields CSASNRPPGNEQFF.

This clone occurred once. This chain joins TRBV19 and TRBJ1-1; D remains ambiguous. The CDR3 has 13 amino acids. Germline V CDR1 and CDR2: LNHDA, SQIVND (reference sequence). V lost 5 bases and J lost 7, with 14 bases in between. In DNA, the CDR3 is TGTGCCAGTAGTGCTATCCCCAGACTTGAAGCTTTCTTT. Protein sequence: CASSAIPRLEAFF. The entire variable domain, with the rest obtained from reference TRBV19 and TRBJ1-1, is as follows: DGGITQSPKYLFRKEGQNVTLSCEQNLNHDAMYWYRQDPGQGLRLIYYSQIVNDFQKGDIAEGYSVSREKKESFPLTVTSAQKNPTAFYLCASSAIPRLEAFFGQGTRLTVV.

The chain uses TRBV5-1 and TRBJ2-5; TRBD2 matches 13 bases. The V segment lost 0 bases and the J segment 4 bases; nucleotides outside the gene matches: 12. The CDR3 sequence is 19 residues long. CDR1 and CDR2 from the germline V gene are SGHRS and YFSETQ. The CDR3 DNA follows: TGCGCCAGCAGCTTGGCCTCCACCGGACTAGCGGGGGTTGGAGAGACCCAGTACTTC. This encodes CASSLASTGLAGVGETQYF.